The present T cell receptor (beta chain) was sequenced within a study of T cell repertoires in cytomegalovirus infection. Across the study: Both a matching HLA type and CMV infection were indicated by public TCR beta signatures.

MiXCR, run by TCRdb on the reads, gives a single entry per CDR3 protein. The table has about half a million distinct CDR3 sequences, about 42% seen once. With regard to this clonotype: What it binds is not known.

The CDR3 runs 14 residues. Germline assignment: CDR1 SGHVS and CDR2 FQNEAQ. The V segment lost 5 bases and the J segment 1 base; nucleotides outside the gene matches: 4. Study conclusions and caveats: Public TCR beta family frequency separated CMV-and-HLA carriers, including in an independent cohort. CMV-specific HLA-C-restricted TCR beta clonotypes dominated the ex vivo response.

The sequencing here drew on cultured PBMCs, taken from culture after CMV antigen stimulation. The chain combines TRBV7-8 with TRBJ1-1; 7 positions agree with TRBD1. This sequence originates from a human donor in good health (CMV status not recorded). Some clones in this sample may be carry-over from other donors' samples. CDR3 sequence: CASSPGQTNTEAFF. The CDR3 DNA reads TGTGCCAGCAGCCCGGGACAGACGAACACTGAAGCTTTCTTT.